This T cell receptor (beta chain) was retrieved from a study of T-cell memory formation after mild COVID-19. Study as a whole: TCR clusters were mostly confined to one donor each. Findings and caveats of the study: Mostly located in CM and EM were contracting CD4+ clones, with contracting CD8+ clones located in EMRA.

The sample holds many counts of this clonotype. Its antigen is as yet unknown. V was pared by 5 bases and J by 6 bases, with 2 bases of the junction left unmatched. The CDR3 has 15 amino acids. One entry per CDR3 protein, called by TCRdb with MiXCR from the 5' RACE reads. This sample carries under 400,000 distinct CDR3 sequences, roughly 21% of them seen once, and the ten largest clones take approximately 12%. Material: PBMCs or a T cell subset sorted from them (not recorded which). The chain couples TRBV12-3 or TRBV12-4 to TRBJ2-1; 15 positions match TRBD2. The receptor comes from an adult woman who had mild COVID-19 (a few samples of this study predate the infection). Cell type and time point are not known. The chain's CDR3 is CASSAGLAGGNEQFF. In DNA, the CDR3 is TGTGCCAGCAGTGCGGGACTAGCGGGGGGCAATGAGCAGTTCTTC.